Shown below are 15 T cell receptor beta chains from a single sample sequenced in a study of vaccination and CD4 T cells after COVID-19. Their target antigens are unknown. Sequencing of cultured CD4+ T cell DNA used the Oncomine TCR Beta short-read assay. TCRdb re-called the PCR reads with MiXCR, one entry per CDR3 protein. The data contain 8,500 to 14,000 distinct CDR3 sequences, about 42% of them singletons. Treatment meaning: approximately 9-day PBMC culture with coronavirus spike peptide pools or control peptides (ViraFEST assay). The sample taken for sequencing was CD4+ T cells from blood, cultured in vitro. The receptors shown here come from a human donor who had recovered from COVID-19.

This chain connects TRBV7-2 to TRBJ2-7; D gene uncertain. The CDR3 has 13 residues. Trimming stripped 5 bases from V and 9 bases from J, with 17 bases between. Germline V gives CDR1 SGHTA, CDR2 FQGNSA. The CDR3 spells CASSPTPPVGQYF. CDR3 coding DNA: TGTGCCAGCAGCCCTACCCCGCCCGTAGGGCAGTACTTC.

This clonotype occurred a few times. This chain uses TRBV6-5 with TRBJ1-1; 7 bases line up with TRBD1. This CDR3 contains 15 residues. Germline V gives CDR1 MNHEY, CDR2 SVGAGI. The junction had 8 bases not matched to a gene; V was cut back by 2 bases and J by 5 bases. CDR3 sequence (DNA): TGTGCCAGCAGTTACACCGGGACAGACGTAACTGAAGCTTTCTTT. Encoded protein: CASSYTGTDVTEAFF.

This clonotype was observed a few times. The J gene is TRBJ2-3, the V gene TRBV20-1; D ambiguous. V lost 0 bases, J lost 0 bases, and 13 bases lay in between. CDR1 and CDR2 from the germline V gene are DFQATT and SNEGSKA (reference sequence). This CDR3 has 16 amino acids. DNA for the CDR3: TGCAGTGCTAGAGATCGTGGCAAACCTAGCACAGATACGCAGTATTTT. This gives the protein CSARDRGKPSTDTQYF.

A word on this clonotype: Since a far larger clone is one base different, this is likely a read error. The rearrangement joins TRBV6-5 to TRBJ2-1; TRBD2 agrees at 9 bases. Germline CDR1 MNHEY, CDR2 SVGAGI. The junction had 8 bases not matched to a gene; V was cut back by 6 bases and J by 5 bases. The CDR3 is 15 amino acids. The CDR3 loop is CASRRGLARNNEQFF. In DNA, the CDR3 is TGTGCCAGCAGACGCGGACTAGCGAGAAACAATGAGCAGTTCTTC.

The rearrangement uses TRBV12-3 or TRBV12-4 and TRBJ1-5; perhaps TRBD1 as D (5 bases). V was trimmed by 7 bases and J by 4 bases, leaving 20 bases between them. The CDR3 covers 16 residues. Written as DNA, the CDR3 is TGTGCCAGCACCCGGGGGGGTGGATCCCGAAATCAGCCCCAGCATTTT. This gives the protein CASTRGGGSRNQPQHF.

V gene TRBV21-1 combines with J gene TRBJ1-5; the table assigns TRBD1, which was not confirmed against the DNA. TRBV21-1 is described as a pseudogene. The CDR3 has 14 amino acids. CDR3 sequence reads: CARRGTGRNQPQHF. The CDR3 region has the DNA TGTGCCAGACGCGGGACAGGTCGCAATCAGCCCCAGCATTTT.

The rearrangement links TRBV28 to TRBJ2-7, with D perhaps assigned TRBD1 or TRBD2 (5 bases each). The CDR3 totals 14 residues. The V gene lost 2 bases and the J gene lost 9 bases, with 17 bases spanning the gap. Germline V gene data show CDR1 as MDHEN and CDR2 as SYDVKM. CDR3: CASSLGTSLRRQYF. In DNA form, the CDR3 reads TGTGCCAGCAGTTTAGGGACCTCCCTGAGACGGCAGTACTTC. Based on the CDR3 plus reference TRBV28 and TRBJ2-7, the full variable domain is DVKVTQSSRYLVKRTGEKVFLECVQDMDHENMFWYRQDPGLGLRLIYFSYDVKMKEKGDIPEGYSVSREKKERFSLILESASTNQTSMYLCASSLGTSLRRQYFGPGTRLTVT.

There are a few counts of this clonotype. The CDR3: CASSQVGSYEQYF. The DNA of the CDR3 is TGTGCCAGCAGCCAAGTAGGTAGCTACGAGCAGTACTTC. This sequence joins TRBV14 and TRBJ2-7; D not resolved. This CDR3 has 13 amino acids. CDR1 and CDR2 (germline): SGHDN, FVKESK. V lost 1 base to trimming and J lost 3 bases, with 7 bases between them.

The rearrangement links TRBV6-1 to TRBJ1-1, with D tentatively TRBD1 (6 bases). The CDR3 spans 13 residues. The V end lost 4 bases, the J end lost 10 bases, and 16 bases lay between the germline ends. The germline gives CDR1 MNHNS, CDR2 SASEGT. Here the CDR3 DNA reads TGTGCCAGCAGTGCCACAGGGCGTCTTGCAGCTTTCTTT. This translates into CASSATGRLAAFF.

The chain carries TRBV28 and TRBJ1-1; D might be TRBD1 (5 bases). The CDR3 is made up of 15 amino acids. CDR1 is MDHEN and CDR2 is SYDVKM in the germline V gene. V lost 6 bases, J lost 5 bases, and 19 bases lay in between. CDR3 DNA sequence: TGTGCCAGCAGCATCGAGGGCAGGCGGGGGACTGAAGCTTTCTTT. Its protein is CASSIEGRRGTEAFF.

This clonotype was seen a handful of times. This sequence joins TRBV20-1 and TRBJ1-1, with TRBD1 matching over 8 bases. With 6 bases clipped from V and 2 bases from J, the junction kept 8 bases outside the gene matches. Looked up from germline, CDR1 is DFQATT and CDR2 is SNEGSKA (reference sequence). CDR3 length equals 14 residues. The DNA for the CDR3 is TGCAGTGCGCAACCGGGACAGGTTAACACTGAAGCTTTCTTT. Translated, it gives CSAQPGQVNTEAFF.

This sequence joins TRBV5-4 and TRBJ2-3; possible D gene TRBD2, 6 bases. The CDR3 has 17 residues. The V end lost 3 bases, the J end lost 3 bases, and 20 bases lay between the germline ends. The germline gives CDR1 SGHNT, CDR2 YYREEE (reference sequence). The CDR3 DNA is TGTGCCAGCAGCTCTGGCCCCGGGGCGGAGGGGACAGATACGCAGTATTTT. Translation gives CASSSGPGAEGTDTQYF.

CDR3 residues: CSARDFRRGDNGELFF. The CDR3 DNA sequence: TGCAGTGCTAGAGATTTTCGTCGGGGAGATAACGGGGAGCTGTTTTTT. The V gene is TRBV20-1, the J gene TRBJ2-2; D is possibly TRBD2 (5 bases). V lost 0 bases, J lost 7 bases, and 18 bases lay in between. This CDR3 is 16 amino acids long. Germline CDR1 is DFQATT and CDR2 is SNEGSKA (reference sequence).

This clonotype was picked up a small number of times. The rearrangement uses TRBV19 and TRBJ2-3, with TRBD2 matching over 9 bases. J gave up 0 bases and V 2 bases, and 9 bases lay outside the gene matches. The CDR3 length is 18 residues. Per germline, CDR1 LNHDA and CDR2 SQIVND (reference sequence). The CDR3 loop is CASSIWSGLAVSTDTQYF. For the CDR3, the DNA is TGTGCCAGTAGTATATGGTCGGGACTAGCTGTTAGCACAGATACGCAGTATTTT.

This sequence joins TRBV6-1 and TRBJ1-3, with D possibly matching TRBD1 (6 bases). CDR1 and CDR2 (germline): MNHNS, SASEGT. The CDR3 length is 15 residues. V was pared by 8 bases and J by 4 bases, with 18 bases between. The CDR3 spells CASSPSTGTGNTIYF. The CDR3 region has the DNA TGTGCCAGCTCCCCCAGTACAGGGACGGGAAACACCATATATTTT.